This T cell receptor beta chain stems from a study of molecular identifiers for immune sequencing clone quantification (dated by TCRdb to between 2018 and 2020). Regarding the study in general: For a replicate experiment, the RNA from either around 20,000 or 100,000 naive CD8 T cells was divided into five aliquots, and four of those aliquots went on to sequencing. This methods study benchmarked molecular-identifier clustering-based TCR repertoire sequencing (MIDCIRS) and TCR RNA copy counting, using CD8 T cells to do so. What the authors observed across the whole study: The sizes of highly expanded clones could end up underestimated when identical TCR molecules share a barcode. Around 2.8 recovered TCR RNA copies per cell were obtained by modeling, versus around 10 by digital PCR, implying a capture efficiency of 25% to 30%. When barcode sub-clustering was omitted, TCR diversity was inflated by chimeric consensus sequences, with chimeras reaching as high as 47%. Spiked-in Jurkat TCR RNA equal to a single cell's worth was reported to be detectable even within one million naive CD8 T cells. Naive libraries contained spiked-in Jurkat TCR RNA (roughly ten copies' worth), which is not part of the donor repertoire. In CMV-specific effector cells, clones with more than 20 RNA copies accounted for over 97% of molecules, whereas in naive cells such clones accounted for under 1%.

The method was PCR. Sequencing relied on a NextSeq 500. Bulk TCR libraries were prepared as previously described, using TCR primers listed in Table S5. Total RNA was purified with the Qiagen AllPrep DNA/RNA kit. Before analysis, reads from multiple sequencing runs of the same library were pooled. The published analysis was carried out like this. Reads were retained only if their TCR constant sequence matched exactly, and those retained reads were trimmed to 150 nt and grouped according to their 12-nt molecular barcodes. Reads inside each barcode group were sub-clustered using a 15% Levenshtein threshold, and a quality-weighted consensus sequence was constructed for each RNA molecule. Non-functional sequences were excluded, and lower-count sequences lying one edit away from another sequence were also excluded. Based on a fit of two negative binomial distributions, barcode sub-clusters having less than 20% of the maximum read count were discarded. Through fastp at Q25 and MiXCR, TCRdb rebuilt clones from the public reads, retaining in-frame beta chains. One record per CDR3 amino acid sequence lists the most common genes and DNA. TCRdb, not the authors, supplied the V and J calls. The sample contains under 800,000 distinct CDR3 sequences, around 25% of them found a single time. The ten largest clones add up to about 0.73% of the sample.

Libraries of naive CD8 T cells were built from about 19,000 to 1,100,000 sorted cells, with 10%, 30% or 50% of the purified RNA used. Naive CD8 T cells were FACS-sorted as CD8+CD4-CCR7+CD45RA+ on a BD FACSAria II into RLT Plus buffer. Around 10 TCR copies' worth of Jurkat RNA were spiked into roughly 19,000-1,000,000 naive CD8 T cell samples to test detection sensitivity. Enrichment of CD8 T cells was performed with RosetteSep CD8+ T Cell Enrichment Cocktail and Ficoll-Paque, after which ACK red cell lysis was carried out. This clonotype has at least ten counts. Which antigen it targets is not known. Base quality data are lacking; no much larger clone is found one base away. Cut back by 4 bases and 2 bases, the V and J ends lie 8 bases apart. CDR1 and CDR2 are drawn from the germline V gene (reference sequence): PRHDT, FYEKMQ. From the cysteine up to the phenylalanine, the CDR3 has a length of 13 residues. Only the CDR3 DNA stays, 39 bases, in frame from base 1.

The sequence joins TRBV13 to TRBJ1-1, with no reliable assignment of the D segment. The sequencing input was naive CD8+ T cells from blood, with Jurkat cell RNA spiked in. This specimen's cell subset or site label, interpreted: FACS-sorted CD8+CD4-CCR7+CD45RA+ naive T cells. The clonotype comes from a human donor in good health. Some libraries in this study had Jurkat cell RNA spiked in. The CDR3 protein: CASSSVINTEAFF. Read as DNA, the sequence is TGTGCCAGCAGCTCAGTTATTAACACTGAAGCTTTCTTT.